Listed below are T cell receptor beta chains from one sample, sequenced in a study of beta chain features in type 1 diabetes. Sequencing was performed with immunoSEQ multiplex PCR; in TCRdb, only in-frame clones are kept and a portion is missing. This sample carries 500,000 to 700,000 clones, around 15% of them seen once, and the ten largest clones take about 0.097%. Sequencing input: naive CD4+ T cells from blood. These receptors all come from a man aged 18 to 29 in good health. CDR3s include the opening cysteine and the closing phenylalanine or tryptophan. Fields, in order: J gene, clone size, D gene, V gene, CDR3 DNA, CDR3 protein. D genes are given only for firm matches. The size field is filled for only some rows; it gives once, few, many or a size class.

TRBJ2-1,.,TRBD1,TRBV7-3,TGTGCCAGCAGCCGGGACAGGGCCTACAATGAGCAGTTCTTC,CASSRDRAYNEQFF
TRBJ2-3,.,TRBD2,TRBV5-1,TGCGCCAGCAGAAAAGGGCTAGCGGGGGCAATAGGGGATACGCAGTATTTT,CASRKGLAGAIGDTQYF
TRBJ1-3,.,.,TRBV4-1,TGCGCCAGCAGCCAACAAAGTTTTAGGGTATCTGGAAACACCATATATTTT,CASSQQSFRVSGNTIYF
TRBJ2-5,.,.,TRBV6-5,TGTGCCAGCAGTTACCAGTGGGCGACGGAAGAGACCCAGTACTTC,CASSYQWATEETQYF
TRBJ2-7,.,.,TRBV7-3,TGTGCCAGCAGCAGTACAGGGATATCCTACGAGCAGTACTTC,CASSSTGISYEQYF
TRBJ2-5,.,.,TRBV5-6,TGTGCCAGCAGCCGCGCGAGGGAGAGAGAGACCCAGTACTTC,CASSRARERETQYF
TRBJ2-1,few,.,TRBV29-1,TGCAGCGTTGACCACGGGATGGTTATGGATGAGCAGTTCTTC,CSVDHGMVMDEQFF
TRBJ2-7,.,TRBD1,TRBV14,TGTGCCAGCAGCCAAGGACAGGGCGTTGGTTACGAGCAGTACTTC,CASSQGQGVGYEQYF
TRBJ2-7,few,.,TRBV30,TGTGCCTGGAGTGTAGGGGAGGTTTACGAGCAGTACTTC,CAWSVGEVYEQYF
TRBJ2-3,.,.,TRBV19,TGTGCCAGTACCTCTGGACCGGGACAAGCCCAGTATTTT,CASTSGPGQAQYF
TRBJ2-1,few,TRBD2,TRBV11-1,TGTGCCAGCAGCTACCCTCTAGCGGGAGATAGGTTCTTC,CASSYPLAGDRFF
TRBJ1-2,.,.,TRBV6-6,TGTGCCAGCAGCTTGGGAGTTAACTATGGCTACACCTTC,CASSLGVNYGYTF
TRBJ2-1,many,TRBD2,TRBV7-9,TGTGCCAGCAGCCAAGCGGGAGGGAACAATGAGCAGTTCTTC,CASSQAGGNNEQFF
TRBJ2-6,.,.,TRBV5-6,TGTGCCAGCAGCTGGACAGTTTACTCTGGGGCCAACGTCCTGACTTTC,CASSWTVYSGANVLTF
TRBJ2-2,.,TRBD2,TRBV5-4,TGTGCCAGCAGCTTTTTGGGACTAGTAAGCACCGGGGAGCTGTTTTTT,CASSFLGLVSTGELFF
TRBJ2-7,few,.,TRBV10-3,TGTGCCATCAGAAAACCGGGGCAAGCCTACGAGCAGTACTTC,CAIRKPGQAYEQYF
TRBJ2-3,.,TRBD1,TRBV5-1,TGCGCCAGCAGCGTGCACAGGGGGAGTGGCACAGATACGCAGTATTTT,CASSVHRGSGTDTQYF
TRBJ1-2,few,.,TRBV7-2,TGTGCCAGCAGCTTCGGACGGACCTATGGCTACACCTTC,CASSFGRTYGYTF
TRBJ2-7,.,.,TRBV4-1,TGCGCCAGCAGCCAAGGACAGACCCACTACGAGCAGTACTTC,CASSQGQTHYEQYF
TRBJ2-3,few,.,TRBV6-4,TGTGCCAGCTCTGGGACTTACACAGATACGCAGTATTTT,CASSGTYTDTQYF
TRBJ1-2,few,.,TRBV7-9,TGTGCCAGCAGCTTAGAGGGTGCAGGGTCGGGCTACACCTTC,CASSLEGAGSGYTF
TRBJ2-1,.,TRBD1,TRBV25-1,TGTGCCAGCAGGGACAGGGGGCGGAATGAGCAGTTCTTC,CASRDRGRNEQFF
TRBJ2-4,few,.,TRBV6-6,TGTGCCAGTGCGAGTATAGCCAAAAACATTCAGTACTTC,CASASIAKNIQYF